This is a list of T cell receptor beta chains from one sample in a study of blood T cell repertoires in COVID-19. TCRdb's table, derived via immunoSEQ multiplex PCR, lists solely in-frame clones and lacks some. The table lists fewer than 250,000 clones, 84% of them singletons. What was sequenced was peripheral blood. These receptors were collected from a woman in her forties or fifties with active or convalescent COVID-19. Both conserved end residues are part of each CDR3. Fields, in order: D gene, J gene, clone size, V gene, CDR3 protein, CDR3 DNA. D genes are given only for firm matches. A clone size is listed for some rows: how often the clone was seen (once, few, many), or a class if it is expanded.

. TRBJ2-7 . TRBV30 CAWSGGYEQYF TGTGCCTGGAGCGGCGGCTACGAGCAGTACTTC
TRBD1 TRBJ2-1 few TRBV5-1 CASSRTVTQGVDEQFF TGCGCCAGCAGCAGGACAGTTACTCAGGGGGTCGATGAGCAGTTCTTC
TRBD1 TRBJ2-1 . TRBV18 CASSPYAFGTGVRHEQFF TGTGCCAGCTCACCCTATGCATTCGGGACAGGGGTACGGCATGAGCAGTTCTTC
. TRBJ1-5 . TRBV28 CASSLDGTGRQPQHF TGTGCCAGCAGTTTGGACGGAACAGGTAGGCAGCCCCAGCATTTT
. TRBJ1-1 . TRBV20-1 CSASRFGGDTEAFF TGCAGTGCTAGTCGGTTTGGGGGGGACACTGAAGCTTTCTTT
. TRBJ1-3 . TRBV6-6 CASSYQQGTGGIPIYF TGTGCCAGCAGTTACCAGCAGGGGACGGGCGGAATACCCATATATTTT
TRBD1 TRBJ2-3 . TRBV24-1 CATSGDRGDTQYF TGTGCCACCAGTGGGGACAGGGGAGATACGCAGTATTTT
. TRBJ1-6 few TRBV6-1 CASSEARNSPLHF TGTGCCAGCAGTGAAGCGAGGAATTCACCCCTCCACTTT
. TRBJ2-6 . TRBV5-6 CASSFIKRGAPSGANVLTF TGTGCCAGCAGCTTCATTAAACGGGGGGCTCCCTCTGGGGCCAACGTCCTGACTTTC
TRBD1 TRBJ2-6 once TRBV5-4 CASRRGDRGSSGANVLTF TGTGCCAGCAGGCGGGGGGACAGGGGGAGCTCTGGGGCCAACGTCCTGACTTTC
. TRBJ1-2 . TRBV2 CASRAYGYTF TGTGCCAGCAGGGCCTATGGCTACACCTTC
. TRBJ1-4 . TRBV6-5 CASKLNRLNEKLFF TGTGCCAGCAAGTTAAACAGGCTTAATGAAAAACTGTTTTTT
. TRBJ1-2 . TRBV18 CASSSQGQGQHGYTF TGTGCCAGCTCATCCCAGGGCCAGGGCCAGCATGGCTACACCTTC
. TRBJ1-1 . TRBV5-1 CASSLGGTVNTEAFF TGCGCCAGCAGCTTGGGCGGGACGGTGAACACTGAAGCTTTCTTT
. TRBJ1-4 . TRBV5-1 CASRVGNNEKLFF TGCGCCAGTCGGGTCGGGAATAATGAAAAACTGTTTTTT
. TRBJ1-1 . TRBV5-4 CASSPGSALPVDTEAFF TGTGCCAGCAGCCCGGGTTCAGCTCTACCGGTGGACACTGAAGCTTTCTTT
. TRBJ2-2 . TRBV6-5 CASQRTANTGELFF TGTGCCAGCCAAAGGACAGCGAACACCGGGGAGCTGTTTTTT
TRBD2 TRBJ2-7 once TRBV19 CASMTSGSKNEQYF TGTGCCAGTATGACTAGCGGGAGTAAGAACGAGCAGTACTTC
TRBD1 TRBJ2-5 . TRBV3-1/TRBV3-2 CASSYRGPQETQYF TGTGCCAGCAGCTACAGGGGGCCCCAAGAGACCCAGTACTTC
. TRBJ1-2 . TRBV10-3 CAIGPGDAKLGGYTF TGTGCCATCGGCCCGGGAGACGCAAAACTTGGGGGCTACACCTTC
TRBD1 TRBJ2-1 . TRBV5-5 CASSSLQGRSSYNEQFF TGTGCCAGCAGCAGTTTACAGGGGCGGAGCTCCTACAATGAGCAGTTCTTC
TRBD1 TRBJ2-6 . TRBV10-1 CVGAVGGLNYSGANVLTF TGCGTGGGGGCGGTAGGGGGCCTTAACTACTCTGGGGCCAACGTCCTGACTTTC
. TRBJ2-7 . TRBV19 CASSISWDISYEQYF TGTGCCAGTAGTATAAGTTGGGACATATCCTACGAGCAGTACTTC
. TRBJ1-5 . TRBV6-1 CASSELGAGNYQPQHF TGTGCCAGCAGTGAACTAGGCGCGGGAAACTATCAGCCCCAGCATTTT
TRBD1 TRBJ1-1 . TRBV10-3 CAISVGQGETEAFF TGTGCCATCAGTGTTGGACAGGGTGAGACTGAAGCTTTCTTT
TRBD1 TRBJ1-2 . TRBV7-2 CASSLTTGSYGYTF TGTGCCAGCAGCTTAACGACAGGGTCGTATGGCTACACCTTC
. TRBJ1-3 few TRBV25-1 CASSEAGSGNTIYF TGTGCCAGCAGTGAGGCAGGCTCTGGAAACACCATATATTTT
. TRBJ1-2 . TRBV9 CASSFPPLGGYTF TGTGCCAGCAGCTTCCCCCCCTTGGGCGGCTACACCTTC